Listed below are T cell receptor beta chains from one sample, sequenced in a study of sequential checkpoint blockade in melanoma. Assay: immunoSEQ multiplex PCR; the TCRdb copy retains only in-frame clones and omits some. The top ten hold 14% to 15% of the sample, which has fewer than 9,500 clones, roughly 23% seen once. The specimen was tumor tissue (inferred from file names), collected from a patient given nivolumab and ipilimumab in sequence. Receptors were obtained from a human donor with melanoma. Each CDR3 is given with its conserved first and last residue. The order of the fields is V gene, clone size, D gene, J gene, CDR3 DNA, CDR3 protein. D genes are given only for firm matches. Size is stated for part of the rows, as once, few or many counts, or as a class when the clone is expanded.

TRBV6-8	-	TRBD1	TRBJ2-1	TGTGCCAGCAGTTACGACTTGGGACAGTACAATGAGCAGTTCTTC	CASSYDLGQYNEQFF
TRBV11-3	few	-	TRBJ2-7	TGTGCCAGCAGCCACACACCAATGGGGCCCTCCTACGAGCAGTACTTC	CASSHTPMGPSYEQYF
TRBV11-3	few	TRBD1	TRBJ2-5	TGTGCCAGCAACCGACAGGGGGATCCCACCAGGGGGGAGACCCAGTACTTC	CASNRQGDPTRGETQYF
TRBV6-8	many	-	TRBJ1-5	TGTGCCAGCAGTAACTTTAATCAGCCCCAGCATTTT	CASSNFNQPQHF
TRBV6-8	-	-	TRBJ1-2	TGTGCCACAAGGGATTACAGGGAAGGGGACGGCTACACCTTC	CATRDYREGDGYTF
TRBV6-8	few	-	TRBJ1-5	TGTGCCAGCAGTGTCTCCGGGACGGGGAAGTTATTGGCCCAGCATTTT	CASSVSGTGKLLAQHF
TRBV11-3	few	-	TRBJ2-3	TGTGCCAGCAGCTTACTTGGGGCCTATTCCACAGATACGCAGTATTTT	CASSLLGAYSTDTQYF
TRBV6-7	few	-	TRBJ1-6	TGTGCCAGCAGTGAAAACCCGGGGGGGATGAGCTCCTATAATTCACCCCTCCACTTT	CASSENPGGMSSYNSPLHF
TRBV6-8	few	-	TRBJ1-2	TGTGCCAGCAGGTCAACAGGGTGGGGAGGAAGGCCAAACTATGGCTACACCTTC	CASRSTGWGGRPNYGYTF
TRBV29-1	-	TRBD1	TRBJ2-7	TGCAGCGTTGAAACCGGGACAGGAATGCCCGGCGAGCAGTACTTC	CSVETGTGMPGEQYF
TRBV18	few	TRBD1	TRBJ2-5	TGTGCCAGCTCACTAGAGACAGGGGCCAAAGAGACCCAGTACTTC	CASSLETGAKETQYF
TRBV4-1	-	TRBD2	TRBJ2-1	TGCGCCAGCAGCCGTCCTCTAGCGGGGGGCCCCAATGAGCAGTTCTTC	CASSRPLAGGPNEQFF
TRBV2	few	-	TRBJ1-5	TGTGCCGGATGGGGGGGTCATAGCAATCAGCCCCAGCATTTT	CAGWGGHSNQPQHF
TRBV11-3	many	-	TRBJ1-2	TGTGCCAGCAGCTTTGGCGGGGAATATTCGAACTATGGCTACACCTTC	CASSFGGEYSNYGYTF
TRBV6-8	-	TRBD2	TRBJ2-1	TGTGCCAGCAGTTACTCCGGGGGGGGAGGAGTGTATGAGCAGTTCTTC	CASSYSGGGGVYEQFF
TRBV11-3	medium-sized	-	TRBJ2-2	TGTGCCAGCAGCTTATCACACGCGAACACCGGGGAGCTGTTTTTT	CASSLSHANTGELFF
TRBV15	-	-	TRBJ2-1	TGTGCCACCAGCGAGATCGTTTCGCGGCAGGGGTCCTACAATGAGCAGTTCTTC	CATSEIVSRQGSYNEQFF
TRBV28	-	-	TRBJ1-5	TGTGCCAGCAGTCTCAGGGGAAGCAATCAGCCCCAGCATTTT	CASSLRGSNQPQHF
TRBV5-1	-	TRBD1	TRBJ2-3	TGCGCCAGCAGGTTGACAGGGGACTCAGATACGCAGTATTTT	CASRLTGDSDTQYF
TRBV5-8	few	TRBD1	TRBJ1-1	TGTGCCAGCAGCTTGAATAGACAGGGGAGGGACACTGAAGCTTTCTTT	CASSLNRQGRDTEAFF
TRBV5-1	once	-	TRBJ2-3	TGCGCCAGCAGCTTGGGACGGATCACAGATACGCAGTATTTT	CASSLGRITDTQYF
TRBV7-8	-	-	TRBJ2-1	TGTGCCAGCAGCTTAGAACAGGGCGATGAGCAGTTCTTC	CASSLEQGDEQFF
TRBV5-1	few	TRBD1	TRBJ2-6	TGCGCCAGCAGCTCCCCTAAACAGGGGGCCCAATACTCTGGGGCCAACGTCCTGACTTTC	CASSSPKQGAQYSGANVLTF
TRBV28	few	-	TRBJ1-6	TGTGCCAGCAGTTTATCTGTCAGTAATTCACCCCTCCACTTT	CASSLSVSNSPLHF